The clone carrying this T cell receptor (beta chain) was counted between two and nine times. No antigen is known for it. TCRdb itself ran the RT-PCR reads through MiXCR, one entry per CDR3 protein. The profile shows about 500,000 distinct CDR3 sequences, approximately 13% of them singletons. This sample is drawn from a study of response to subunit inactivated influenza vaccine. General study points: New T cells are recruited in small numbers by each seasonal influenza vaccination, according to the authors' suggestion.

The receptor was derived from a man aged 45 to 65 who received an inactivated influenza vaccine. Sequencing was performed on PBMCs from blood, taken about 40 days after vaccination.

The CDR3 reads CASSAETGASYNEQFF. Here the CDR3 DNA reads TGCGCCAGCAGCGCCGAAACAGGGGCCTCCTACAATGAGCAGTTCTTC. The rearrangement links TRBV5-1 to TRBJ2-1; 7 nucleotides align to TRBD1. This CDR3 comprises 16 residues. Looked up from germline, CDR1 is SGHRS and CDR2 is YFSETQ. Trimming at V came to 4 bases and at J to 0 bases, leaving 7 bases not matched to a gene.